This T cell receptor beta chain was captured in a study of cytomegalovirus exposure and HLA in healthy donors. Losses at the gene ends were 3 bases for V and 5 bases for J; bases not matched to a gene: 8. The CDR3 spans 15 residues. In germline, CDR1 is MGHRA, CDR2 YSYEKL. This PCR relied on a set of 60 Vbeta primers and 13 Jbeta primers. The repertoire was sequenced with immunoSEQ multiplex PCR; TCRdb's copy has only in-frame clones and lacks some. This table has under 150,000 clones, around four fifths appearing once. The TCR comes from a boy under 10 years old in good health and CMV-seronegative. The sequenced material came from PBMCs. The chain uses TRBV4-1 and TRBJ2-5, with TRBD1 identical over 8 bases. Written as DNA, the CDR3 is TGCGCCAGCAGCCATGACAGGGGTTTTCGGGAGACCCAGTACTTC. It is translated as CASSHDRGFRETQYF.